These T cell receptor beta chains were read from a single sample in a study of identical twins. A single record per CDR3 protein comes from TCRdb applying MiXCR to the 5' RACE reads. Of roughly 490,000 distinct CDR3 sequences listed, 14% are singletons. This same sample was also taken into another study, of yellow fever vaccine responses in identical twins.

Material: CD4+ T cells sorted from blood. The receptors here all came from a woman aged 18-35 years in good health. The conserved cysteine and the conserved F or W are not part of the CDR3 here.

CDR3 protein,J gene,V gene
ASSFSSGGIDTQY,TRBJ2-3,TRBV5-5
ASSATGTGGRETQY,TRBJ2-5,TRBV7-3
ASSPPVLAGPYNEQF,TRBJ2-1,TRBV18
SARRLVNTGELF,TRBJ2-2,TRBV20-1
ASSRTSGASYNEQF,TRBJ2-1,TRBV6-1
ATSLSKRTSLSSYEQY,TRBJ2-7,TRBV7-3
ATSRDFSREQF,TRBJ2-1,TRBV15
ASSPGLVGGDEQF,TRBJ2-1,TRBV12-3/TRBV12-4
SARDTQGLGETQY,TRBJ2-5,TRBV20-1
ASSQDLPSGGAGETQY,TRBJ2-5,TRBV4-1
ATSDRTAGNEQF,TRBJ2-1,TRBV24-1
ASSFYTGGVSYTDTQY,TRBJ2-3,TRBV11-1
SAPGITYETQY,TRBJ2-5,TRBV29-1
ASSLWVGQGANEQF,TRBJ2-1,TRBV28
ASSQDRDIFANTGELF,TRBJ2-2,TRBV4-3
ASSSATGLSYEQY,TRBJ2-7,TRBV19
ASSPTGLVSTDTQY,TRBJ2-3,TRBV4-1
ASSIARGRGNTIY,TRBJ1-3,TRBV7-9
ASSLFAGGPPASTDTQY,TRBJ2-3,TRBV5-6
ASSFGQGYTGELF,TRBJ2-2,TRBV5-1
SVDHGSGQETQY,TRBJ2-5,TRBV29-1
ATTTPGGVRDEQF,TRBJ2-1,TRBV10-3
ASSFGGTAGYEQY,TRBJ2-7,TRBV28
ASSSLRVTGGLF,TRBJ2-2,TRBV11-2